The rows below give T cell receptor beta chains drawn from one sample of a study of cytomegalovirus exposure and HLA in healthy donors. Data came from immunoSEQ multiplex PCR; TCRdb stores just in-frame clones and leaves some out. The sample has approximately 140,000 clones; 65% to 85% are singletons. The sequenced sample was PBMCs. Receptor source: a male donor in good health and CMV-seronegative. CDR3s include the opening cysteine and the closing phenylalanine or tryptophan. D genes are given only for firm matches. Part of the rows lack a size; the others show once, few, many or a class for expanded clones.

CASRPGTGFVSEQYF	TGTGCCAGCAGACCCGGGACAGGGTTTGTAAGCGAGCAGTACTTC	TRBJ2-7	TRBV6-5	.	TRBD1
CASSLEEGYTF	TGTGCCAGCAGCTTGGAGGAGGGCTACACCTTC	TRBJ1-2	TRBV5-4	.	.
CASSAGGAIGGYTF	TGTGCCAGCAGTGCAGGGGGCGCGATTGGTGGCTACACCTTC	TRBJ1-2	TRBV28	.	TRBD1
CASSQGLAGGDTQYF	TGTGCCAGCAGCCAGGGACTAGCGGGAGGAGATACGCAGTATTTT	TRBJ2-3	TRBV5-4	.	TRBD2
CASSLGLNQETQYF	TGTGCCAGCAGCCTCGGACTCAACCAAGAGACCCAGTACTTC	TRBJ2-5	TRBV6-5	.	.
CASSIGRTGVNEQYF	TGTGCCAGTAGTATAGGTCGGACAGGGGTGAACGAGCAGTACTTC	TRBJ2-7	TRBV19	.	TRBD1
CASGLEAGGYNEQFF	TGTGCTAGTGGTTTGGAGGCGGGAGGGTACAATGAGCAGTTCTTC	TRBJ2-1	TRBV12-5	.	TRBD2
CSVADEQFF	TGCAGCGTTGCAGATGAGCAGTTCTTC	TRBJ2-1	TRBV29-1	once	.
CASSLDRGLGGTQYF	TGTGCCAGCAGTTTGGACAGGGGTCTAGGGGGTACGCAGTATTTT	TRBJ2-3	TRBV27	.	TRBD1
CASRMEGPNEQFF	TGTGCCAGTAGGATGGAGGGCCCCAATGAGCAGTTCTTC	TRBJ2-1	TRBV19	.	.
CASSAGQGVEQYF	TGTGCCAGCAGCGCCGGACAGGGCGTAGAGCAGTACTTC	TRBJ2-7	TRBV13	.	TRBD1
CASSLAGDSYEQYF	TGTGCCAGCAGCCTAGCGGGAGACTCCTACGAGCAGTACTTC	TRBJ2-7	TRBV6-5	once	TRBD2
CAITREGGESNEQYF	TGTGCCATCACCAGGGAGGGGGGAGAGTCGAACGAGCAGTACTTC	TRBJ2-7	TRBV10-3	once	.
CASSRGSGSNNEQFF	TGTGCCAGCAGCCGGGGGAGCGGGAGTAACAATGAGCAGTTCTTC	TRBJ2-1	TRBV11-3	.	TRBD2
CASSGGGRWRETQYF	TGTGCCAGCAGCGGCGGCGGGAGGTGGCGAGAGACCCAGTACTTC	TRBJ2-5	TRBV7-2	.	TRBD2
CASSTSSSGTPTYEQYF	TGTGCCAGCAGCACATCCTCTTCCGGGACACCTACCTACGAGCAGTACTTC	TRBJ2-7	TRBV6-7	.	.
CASSYSYSGGTEAFF	TGTGCCAGCAGTTACTCATACTCGGGGGGCACTGAAGCTTTCTTT	TRBJ1-1	TRBV6-5	.	.
CASSDSQTYEQYF	TGTGCCAGCAGTGATAGCCAGACCTACGAGCAGTACTTC	TRBJ2-7	TRBV6-1	.	.
CASGDRGGQETQYF	TGTGCCAGCGGGGATAGGGGCGGACAAGAGACCCAGTACTTC	TRBJ2-5	TRBV2	.	.
CASSPQRSGEQFF	TGTGCCAGCAGCCCTCAGAGGAGCGGTGAGCAGTTCTTC	TRBJ2-1	TRBV5-4	.	.
CASSPDRAVYEQYF	TGTGCCAGCAGTCCCGACAGGGCAGTCTACGAGCAGTACTTC	TRBJ2-7	TRBV27	.	TRBD1
CAISEAQGANGYTF	TGTGCCATCAGTGAGGCGCAGGGGGCAAATGGCTACACCTTC	TRBJ1-2	TRBV10-3	once	TRBD1
CASSLGYGRMGDEQYF	TGTGCCAGCAGCTTAGGGTACGGGAGAATGGGGGACGAGCAGTACTTC	TRBJ2-7	TRBV7-9	.	.
CASSGLAGVDEQYF	TGTGCCAGCAGCGGACTAGCGGGAGTCGACGAGCAGTACTTC	TRBJ2-7	TRBV28	.	TRBD2
CASGTWGDSNQETQYF	TGTGCCAGCGGCACCTGGGGGGATAGCAACCAAGAGACCCAGTACTTC	TRBJ2-5	TRBV11-1	.	.
CASSVRGSGNTIYF	TGTGCCAGCAGTGTCAGGGGATCTGGAAACACCATATATTTT	TRBJ1-3	TRBV27	once	.
CASDMGGADTQYF	TGTGCCAGCGACATGGGGGGGGCAGATACGCAGTATTTT	TRBJ2-3	TRBV25-1	once	TRBD2
CASSLPKYNEQFF	TGTGCCAGCAGTTTACCAAAATACAATGAGCAGTTCTTC	TRBJ2-1	TRBV27	.	.
CASSGDDSARDEQYF	TGTGCCAGCAGCGGGGATGACAGCGCCAGGGACGAGCAGTACTTC	TRBJ2-7	TRBV21-1	.	.
CASSLEDKLAKNIQYF	TGTGCCAGCAGCCTAGAGGACAAATTAGCCAAAAACATTCAGTACTTC	TRBJ2-4	TRBV4-2	.	.
CASRWTGAPYEQYF	TGTGCCAGCAGATGGACAGGGGCCCCCTACGAGCAGTACTTC	TRBJ2-7	TRBV27	once	TRBD1
CASSPLRTRAGELFF	TGTGCCAGCAGCCCCCTCCGGACTAGGGCCGGGGAGCTGTTTTTT	TRBJ2-2	TRBV7-2	.	TRBD2
CASSPEGVTNTEAFF	TGTGCCAGCAGCCCCGAGGGGGTTACGAACACTGAAGCTTTCTTT	TRBJ1-1	TRBV7-9	.	.
CASSLVPGSDEQFF	TGCGCCAGCAGCTTGGTCCCGGGTTCAGATGAGCAGTTCTTC	TRBJ2-1	TRBV5-1	.	.
CAIGIFGGQGGYEQYF	TGTGCTATCGGTATTTTCGGGGGACAGGGGGGATACGAGCAGTACTTC	TRBJ2-7	TRBV6-6	.	TRBD1
CASSFSSGSSTDTQYF	TGTGCCAGCAGCTTCTCTAGCGGGTCTAGCACAGATACGCAGTATTTT	TRBJ2-3	TRBV7-6	few	TRBD2
CASIGGTKGPEQYF	TGTGCCAGCATAGGAGGGACGAAGGGCCCCGAGCAGTACTTC	TRBJ2-7	TRBV2	once	.
CASSYGRGLDTQYF	TGTGCCAGCAGTTACGGTCGGGGACTTGATACGCAGTATTTT	TRBJ2-3	TRBV6-5	.	.
CASSLTSGSSANEQFF	TGTGCCAGCAGCTTAACTAGCGGGAGTTCTGCCAATGAGCAGTTCTTC	TRBJ2-1	TRBV7-9	.	TRBD2
CASSPRPPTSGISYEQYF	TGTGCCAGCAGTCCCCGACCCCCGACTAGCGGGATATCCTACGAGCAGTACTTC	TRBJ2-7	TRBV28	.	TRBD2
CASSLDLRTGVETQYF	TGTGCCAGCAGCTTAGATCTACGGACAGGGGTCGAGACCCAGTACTTC	TRBJ2-5	TRBV11-2	.	TRBD1
CASSVHPISGNHNEQYF	TGCGCCAGCAGCGTGCACCCTATAAGCGGGAATCACAACGAGCAGTACTTC	TRBJ2-7	TRBV10-1	.	TRBD2
CASSSNLGTLAYNEQFF	TGTGCCAGCAGCTCTAATTTGGGGACATTAGCCTACAATGAGCAGTTCTTC	TRBJ2-1	TRBV7-2	.	.
CASSGDTGVNTEAFF	TGCGCCAGCAGCGGGGACACTGGGGTGAACACTGAAGCTTTCTTT	TRBJ1-1	TRBV5-1	few	.
CASSLGGRGEQYF	TGCGCCAGCAGCTTAGGGGGCAGGGGCGAGCAGTACTTC	TRBJ2-7	TRBV7-9	once	TRBD1
CAWSWRQGRTGELFF	TGTGCCTGGAGTTGGAGACAGGGGAGGACCGGGGAGCTGTTTTTT	TRBJ2-2	TRBV30	.	TRBD1
CSVVGYSYEQYF	TGCAGCGTTGTCGGGTACTCCTACGAGCAGTACTTC	TRBJ2-7	TRBV29-1	.	.
CASSAGTGGGTGELFF	TGTGCCAGCAGCGCCGGGACAGGGGGAGGCACCGGGGAGCTGTTTTTT	TRBJ2-2	TRBV6-4	medium-sized	TRBD1
CASSLAQDTQYF	TGTGCCAGCAGCTTAGCCCAAGATACGCAGTATTTT	TRBJ2-3	TRBV11-2	.	.
CASSSSDRSGANVLTF	TGTGCCAGCAGTTCCTCGGACAGGTCTGGGGCCAACGTCCTGACTTTC	TRBJ2-6	TRBV27	.	TRBD1
CAISENRGPSDTQYF	TGTGCCATCAGTGAGAACAGGGGGCCTTCAGATACGCAGTATTTT	TRBJ2-3	TRBV10-3	.	TRBD1
CSVEGGLAGVPSYEQYF	TGCAGCGTTGAAGGGGGACTAGCGGGAGTTCCCTCCTACGAGCAGTACTTC	TRBJ2-7	TRBV29-1	.	TRBD2
CASGSYTGELFF	TGTGCTAGTGGTTCCTACACCGGGGAGCTGTTTTTT	TRBJ2-2	TRBV12-5	.	.
CASSLQQNSNQPQHF	TGCGCCAGCAGCCTCCAACAGAATAGCAATCAGCCCCAGCATTTT	TRBJ1-5	TRBV4-1	.	.
CASSIGGSHNEQFF	TGTGCCAGTAGTATAGGCGGCTCCCACAATGAGCAGTTCTTC	TRBJ2-1	TRBV19	.	.